A single sample gave rise to the 2 T cell receptor beta chains below, sequenced in a study of blood T cell repertoires in COVID-19. The assay was immunoSEQ multiplex PCR, and TCRdb's table has in-frame clones only and misses some. Here the sample spans around 170,000 clones, approximately 88% being singletons. The sequencing sample was made of PBMCs or T cells enriched from blood (not recorded which). The origin of the receptors is a woman aged 18-29 years who had recovered from COVID-19.

This clone was detected only once. The chain is built from TRBV5-1 and TRBJ1-4; 8 bases align to TRBD1. The trim removed 3 bases at V and 6 bases at J, leaving 7 bases unmatched. CDR1 and CDR2 from the germline V gene are SGHRS and YFSETQ. The CDR3 has 15 residues. The CDR3: CASSYDRGTDEKLFF. DNA of the CDR3: TGCGCCAGCAGCTACGACAGGGGAACCGATGAAAAACTGTTTTTT.

This clone has a single count. This chain uses TRBV28 with TRBJ2-1, with 7 bases aligning to TRBD2. V dropped 7 bases and J dropped 4; count of bases not matched to a gene: 10. The CDR3 has 15 amino acids. Germline assignment: CDR1 MDHEN and CDR2 SYDVKM. Here the CDR3 reads CASNSGLVGYNEQFF. CDR3 sequence (DNA): TGTGCCAGCAACTCCGGACTAGTGGGTTACAATGAGCAGTTCTTC.